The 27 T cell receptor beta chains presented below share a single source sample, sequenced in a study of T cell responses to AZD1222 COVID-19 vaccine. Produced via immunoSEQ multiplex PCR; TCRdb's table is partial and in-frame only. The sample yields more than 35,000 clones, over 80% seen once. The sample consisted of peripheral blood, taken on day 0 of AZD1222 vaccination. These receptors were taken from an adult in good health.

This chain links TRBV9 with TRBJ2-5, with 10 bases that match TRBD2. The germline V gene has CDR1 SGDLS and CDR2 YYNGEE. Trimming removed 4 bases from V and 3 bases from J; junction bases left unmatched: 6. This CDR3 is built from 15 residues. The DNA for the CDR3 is TGTGCCAGCAGCTCCCGGCTAGCGGGAGAAGAGACCCAGTACTTC. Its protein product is CASSSRLAGEETQYF.

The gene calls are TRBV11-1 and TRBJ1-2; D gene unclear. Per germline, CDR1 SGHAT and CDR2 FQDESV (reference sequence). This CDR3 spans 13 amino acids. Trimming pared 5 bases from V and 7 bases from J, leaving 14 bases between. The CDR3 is CASSPRAWGGYTF. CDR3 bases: TGTGCCAGCAGCCCTCGGGCTTGGGGTGGCTACACCTTC.

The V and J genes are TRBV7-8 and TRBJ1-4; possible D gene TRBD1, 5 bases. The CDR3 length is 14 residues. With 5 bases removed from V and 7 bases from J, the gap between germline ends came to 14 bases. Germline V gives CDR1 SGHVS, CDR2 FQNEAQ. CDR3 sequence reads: CASSPTAGSEKLFF. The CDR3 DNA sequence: TGTGCCAGCAGCCCCACGGCAGGGAGTGAAAAACTGTTTTTT.

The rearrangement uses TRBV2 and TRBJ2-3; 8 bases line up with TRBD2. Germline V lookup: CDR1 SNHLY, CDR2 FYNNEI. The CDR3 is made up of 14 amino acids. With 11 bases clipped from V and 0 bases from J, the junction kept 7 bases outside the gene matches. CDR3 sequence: CAGLAGPSTDTQYF. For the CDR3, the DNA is TGTGCCGGGTTAGCGGGACCTAGCACAGATACGCAGTATTTT.

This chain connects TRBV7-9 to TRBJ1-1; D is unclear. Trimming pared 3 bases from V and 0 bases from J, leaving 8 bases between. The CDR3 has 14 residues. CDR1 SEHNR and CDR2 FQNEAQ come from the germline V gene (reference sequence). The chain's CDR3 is CASSFGQMNTEAFF. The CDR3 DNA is TGTGCCAGCAGCTTCGGCCAGATGAACACTGAAGCTTTCTTT. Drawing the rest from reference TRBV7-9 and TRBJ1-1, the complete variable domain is DTGVSQNPRHKITKRGQNVTFRCDPISEHNRLYWYRQTLGQGPEFLTYFQNEAQLEKSRLLSDRFSAERPKGSFSTLEIQRTEQGDSAMYLCASSFGQMNTEAFFGQGTRLTVV.

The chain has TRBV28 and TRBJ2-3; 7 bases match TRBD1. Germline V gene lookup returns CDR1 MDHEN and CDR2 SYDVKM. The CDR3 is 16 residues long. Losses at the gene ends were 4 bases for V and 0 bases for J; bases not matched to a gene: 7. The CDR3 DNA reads TGTGCCAGCAGTTCACAGGGACAGTTTAGCACAGATACGCAGTATTTT. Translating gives CASSSQGQFSTDTQYF.

Here the CDR3 reads CASSPLWETEQYF. In DNA form, the CDR3 reads TGTGCCAGCTCACCACTATGGGAAACGGAGCAGTACTTC. The gene calls are TRBV18 and TRBJ2-7; D not resolved. The CDR3 runs to 13 residues. From germline, CDR1 is KGHSH and CDR2 LQKENI. Trimming took off 1 base at V and 7 bases at J, with 11 bases between the two ends.

The CDR3 reads CASSPGTAGQPQHF. DNA for the CDR3: TGTGCCAGCAGCCCAGGGACCGCAGGACAGCCCCAGCATTTT. The chain recombines TRBV7-2 with TRBJ1-5; D might be TRBD1 (5 bases). V dropped 5 bases and J dropped 7 bases, with 15 bases sitting between them. CDR3 size: 14 residues. Germline V gives CDR1 SGHTA, CDR2 FQGNSA.

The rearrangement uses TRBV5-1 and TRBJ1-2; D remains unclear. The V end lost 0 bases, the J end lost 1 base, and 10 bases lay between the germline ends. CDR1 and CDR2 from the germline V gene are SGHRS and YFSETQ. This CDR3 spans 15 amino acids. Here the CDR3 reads CASSLVGGRNYGYTF. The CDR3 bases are TGCGCCAGCAGCTTGGTGGGAGGCCGTAACTATGGCTACACCTTC.

CDR3 sequence: CASSPPYWTGIHEQYF. Here the CDR3 DNA reads TGTGCCAGCAGTCCTCCTTATTGGACAGGGATCCACGAGCAGTACTTC. The chain has TRBV28 and TRBJ2-7, with 8 bases lining up with TRBD1. J gave up 5 bases and V 5 bases, and 14 bases lay outside the gene matches. Germline CDR1 and CDR2: MDHEN and SYDVKM. This CDR3 comprises 16 residues. The variable domain in full, completed from reference TRBV28 and TRBJ2-7, reads DVKVTQSSRYLVKRTGEKVFLECVQDMDHENMFWYRQDPGLGLRLIYFSYDVKMKEKGDIPEGYSVSREKKERFSLILESASTNQTSMYLCASSPPYWTGIHEQYFGPGTRLTVT.

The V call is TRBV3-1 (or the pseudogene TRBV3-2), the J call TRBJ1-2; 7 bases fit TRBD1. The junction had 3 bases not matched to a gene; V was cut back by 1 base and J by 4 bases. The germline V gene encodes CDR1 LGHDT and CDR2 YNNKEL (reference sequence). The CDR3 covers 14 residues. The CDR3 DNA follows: TGTGCCAGCAGCCAAGCGACAGGGCTCTATGGCTACACCTTC. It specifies CASSQATGLYGYTF.

The CDR3 sequence is CASSSRGTAAVGDTQYF. The CDR3 DNA reads TGTGCCAGTAGTTCAAGGGGGACCGCCGCAGTGGGAGATACGCAGTATTTT. This chain joins TRBV19 and TRBJ2-3; TRBD1 is a possible D gene (6 bases). Trimming shortened V by 5 bases and J by 5 bases, and 23 bases separated the two germline ends. CDR1 and CDR2 from the germline V gene are LNHDA and SQIVND (reference sequence). The CDR3 covers 17 residues.

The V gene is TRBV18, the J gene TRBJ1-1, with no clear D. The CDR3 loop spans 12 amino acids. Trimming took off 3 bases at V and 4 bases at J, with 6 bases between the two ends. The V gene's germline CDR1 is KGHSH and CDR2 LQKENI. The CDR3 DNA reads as TGTGCCAGCTCACCGATGGGCACTGAAGCTTTCTTT. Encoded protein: CASSPMGTEAFF. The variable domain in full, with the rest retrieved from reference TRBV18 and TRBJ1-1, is NAGVMQNPRHLVRRRGQEARLRCSPMKGHSHVYWYRQLPEEGLKFMVYLQKENIIDESGMPKERFSAEFPKEGPSILRIQQVVRGDSAAYFCASSPMGTEAFFGQGTRLTVV.

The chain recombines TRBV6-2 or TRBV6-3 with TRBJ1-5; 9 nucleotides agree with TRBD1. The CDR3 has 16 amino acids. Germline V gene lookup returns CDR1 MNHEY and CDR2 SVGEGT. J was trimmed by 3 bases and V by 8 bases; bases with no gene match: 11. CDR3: CASGRPGQGDNQPQHF. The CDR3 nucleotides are TGTGCCAGCGGCCGTCCGGGACAGGGTGACAATCAGCCCCAGCATTTT.

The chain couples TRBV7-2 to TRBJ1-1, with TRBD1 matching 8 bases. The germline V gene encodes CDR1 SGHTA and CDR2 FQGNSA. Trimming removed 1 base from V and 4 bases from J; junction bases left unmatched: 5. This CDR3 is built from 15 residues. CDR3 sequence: CASSLGSTGGTEAFF. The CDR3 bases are TGTGCCAGCAGCTTAGGATCCACAGGGGGCACTGAAGCTTTCTTT.

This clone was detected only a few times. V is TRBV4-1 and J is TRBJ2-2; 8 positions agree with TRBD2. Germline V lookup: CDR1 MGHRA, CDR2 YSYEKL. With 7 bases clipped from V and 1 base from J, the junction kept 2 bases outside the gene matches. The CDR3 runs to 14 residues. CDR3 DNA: TGCGCCAGCATACTAGCGGTGAACACCGGGGAGCTGTTTTTT. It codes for CASILAVNTGELFF.

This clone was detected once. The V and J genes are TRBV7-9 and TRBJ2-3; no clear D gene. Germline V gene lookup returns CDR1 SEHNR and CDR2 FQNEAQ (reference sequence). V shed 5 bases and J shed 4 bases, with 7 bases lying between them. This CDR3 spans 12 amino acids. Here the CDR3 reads CASSPSSDTQYF. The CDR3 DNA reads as TGTGCCAGCAGCCCATCCTCAGATACGCAGTATTTT.

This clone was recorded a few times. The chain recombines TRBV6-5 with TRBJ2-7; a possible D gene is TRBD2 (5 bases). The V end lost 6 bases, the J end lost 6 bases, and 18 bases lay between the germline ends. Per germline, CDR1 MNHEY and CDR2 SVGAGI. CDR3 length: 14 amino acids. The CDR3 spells CASSPPGKGGEQYF. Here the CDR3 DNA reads TGTGCCAGCAGCCCCCCCGGGAAGGGTGGCGAGCAGTACTTC.

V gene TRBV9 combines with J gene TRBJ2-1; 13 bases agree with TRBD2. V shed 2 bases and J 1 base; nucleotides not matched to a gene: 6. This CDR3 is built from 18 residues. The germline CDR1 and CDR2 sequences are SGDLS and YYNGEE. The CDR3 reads CASSVGLAGVPSYNEQFF. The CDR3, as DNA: TGTGCCAGCAGCGTCGGACTAGCGGGAGTCCCTTCCTACAATGAGCAGTTCTTC. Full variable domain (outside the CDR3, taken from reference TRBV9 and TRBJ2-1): DSGVTQTPKHLITATGQRVTLRCSPRSGDLSVYWYQQSLDQGLQFLIQYYNGEERAKGNILERFSAQQFPDLHSELNLSSLELGDSALYFCASSVGLAGVPSYNEQFFGPGTRLTVL.

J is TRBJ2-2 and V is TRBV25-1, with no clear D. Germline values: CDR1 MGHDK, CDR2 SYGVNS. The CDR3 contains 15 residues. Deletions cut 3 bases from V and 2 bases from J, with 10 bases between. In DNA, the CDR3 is TGTGCCAGCAGTGATGTCAGGAAAAACACCGGGGAGCTGTTTTTT. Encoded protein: CASSDVRKNTGELFF.

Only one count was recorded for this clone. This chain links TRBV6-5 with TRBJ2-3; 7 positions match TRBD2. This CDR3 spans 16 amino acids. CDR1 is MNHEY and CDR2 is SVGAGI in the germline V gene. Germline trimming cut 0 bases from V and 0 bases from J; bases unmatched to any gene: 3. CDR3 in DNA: TGTGCCAGCAGTTACTCGAGACTAGCTAGCACAGATACGCAGTATTTT. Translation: CASSYSRLASTDTQYF.

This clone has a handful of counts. The DNA of the CDR3 is TGTGCCAGCAGTCCCGGGACAGGGGAAGGCTACACCTTC. It codes for CASSPGTGEGYTF. The chain is built from TRBV2 and TRBJ1-2, with 10 bases fitting TRBD1. V shed 5 bases and J 8 bases; nucleotides not matched to a gene: 5. The germline gives CDR1 SNHLY, CDR2 FYNNEI. CDR3 length: 13 residues.

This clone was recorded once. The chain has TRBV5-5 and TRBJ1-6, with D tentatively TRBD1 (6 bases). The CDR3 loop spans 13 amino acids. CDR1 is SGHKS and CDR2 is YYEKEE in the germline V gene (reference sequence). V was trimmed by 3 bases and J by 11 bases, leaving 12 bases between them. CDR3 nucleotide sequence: TGTGCCAGCAGCTCCTCCAGGGGCCCACCCCTCCACTTT. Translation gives CASSSSRGPPLHF.

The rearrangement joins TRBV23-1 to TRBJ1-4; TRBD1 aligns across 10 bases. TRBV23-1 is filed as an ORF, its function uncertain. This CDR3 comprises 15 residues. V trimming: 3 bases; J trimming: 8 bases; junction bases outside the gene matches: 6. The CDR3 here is CASSHPGQGREKLFF. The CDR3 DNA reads TGCGCCAGCAGTCACCCGGGACAGGGGCGAGAAAAACTGTTTTTT.

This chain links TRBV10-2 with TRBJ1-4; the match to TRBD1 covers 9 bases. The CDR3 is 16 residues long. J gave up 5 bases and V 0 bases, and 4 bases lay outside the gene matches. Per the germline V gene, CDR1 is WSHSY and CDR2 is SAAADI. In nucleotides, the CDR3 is TGCGCCAGCAGTGAGTCTAGCGGACAGGGGAATGAAAAACTGTTTTTT. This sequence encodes CASSESSGQGNEKLFF.

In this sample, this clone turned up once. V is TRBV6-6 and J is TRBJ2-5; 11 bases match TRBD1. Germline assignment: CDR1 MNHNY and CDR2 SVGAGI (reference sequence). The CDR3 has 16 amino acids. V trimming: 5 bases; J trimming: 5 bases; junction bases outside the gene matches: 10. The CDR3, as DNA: TGTGCCAGCAGTGCCGCCGGGACAGGGGGAGCGGAGACCCAGTACTTC. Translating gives CASSAAGTGGAETQYF.

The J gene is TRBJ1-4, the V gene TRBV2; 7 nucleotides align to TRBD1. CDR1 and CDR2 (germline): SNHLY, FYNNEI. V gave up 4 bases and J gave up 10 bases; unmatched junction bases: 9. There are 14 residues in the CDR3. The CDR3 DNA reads TGTGCCAGCAGTGTGGGACAGCCCGTCGGAAAACTGTTTTTT. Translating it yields CASSVGQPVGKLFF.